The rows below give T cell receptor beta chains drawn from one sample of a study of CD8+CD57+ T cells in acquired aplastic anemia. TCRdb ran MiXCR on the reads and lists one entry per CDR3 protein. Of approximately 59,000 distinct CDR3 sequences in the sample, around 50% are singletons; the top ten hold roughly 15%. Sequencing input: sorted CD4+, CD8+, or CD8+CD57+ T cells (not recorded which) from PBMCs. Source of these receptors: a human donor with aplastic anemia. Each CDR3 is given with its conserved first and last residue. The D gene is left open where the match is weak. Clone size is not always given. Where it is, it says once, few, many or a class for expanded clones.

cdr3_nt,cdr3_aa,j_call,d_call,v_call,cdr3_length,clone_size
TGTGCCACCAGCAGACTTACGGGCTATGGCTACACCTTC,CATSRLTGYGYTF,TRBJ1-2,-,TRBV15,13,-
TGCAGCGTCCCCGGGACGTCTTATGGCTACACCTTC,CSVPGTSYGYTF,TRBJ1-2,-,TRBV29-1,12,-
TGTGCCAGCAGCGTAGGCAGGGGTGCTTCACCCCTCCACTTT,CASSVGRGASPLHF,TRBJ1-6,-,TRBV9,14,-
TGCAGTGCTATGAGGATCGGACAGGGGTACTATGGCTACACCTTC,CSAMRIGQGYYGYTF,TRBJ1-2,TRBD1,TRBV20-1,15,many
TGTGCCAGCAGCTTGGGAGCGGGGGGGCGAGTAGATACGCAGTATTTT,CASSLGAGGRVDTQYF,TRBJ2-3,TRBD2,TRBV5-6,16,many
TGTGCCACCAGTGATACCACTAGCGGGAGGGCCTCTAGGGAGCAGTTCTTC,CATSDTTSGRASREQFF,TRBJ2-1,TRBD2,TRBV24-1,17,-
TGTGCCAGCAACCAACTCCGGGACCGGCACACTGAAGCTTTCTTT,CASNQLRDRHTEAFF,TRBJ1-1,-,TRBV7-8,15,once
TGTGCCACCACTGACATCGATAATTCACCCCTCCACTTT,CATTDIDNSPLHF,TRBJ1-6,-,TRBV6-1,13,-
TGTGCCAGCAGTTTGGGGCAGGGGGCTGACTATGGCTACACCTTC,CASSLGQGADYGYTF,TRBJ1-2,TRBD1,TRBV12-3/TRBV12-4,15,many
TGTGCCACCAGCAGAGAATTTAGCACAGATACGCAGTATTTT,CATSREFSTDTQYF,TRBJ2-3,-,TRBV15,14,-
TGTGCCATCGACAGGGGGCTGAACACTGAAGCTTTCTTT,CAIDRGLNTEAFF,TRBJ1-1,TRBD1,TRBV7-8,13,once
TGTGCCAGCAGCTTGGACACTTCACCCCTCCACTTT,CASSLDTSPLHF,TRBJ1-6,-,TRBV7-4,12,-
TGTGCCATCAGTGAGGGAACGTCAGGGGTCTGGGGCACTGAAGCTTTCTTT,CAISEGTSGVWGTEAFF,TRBJ1-1,-,TRBV10-3,17,few
TGTGCCACCAGCAGAGTGACCTCTGGCTCTACTGAAGCTTTCTTT,CATSRVTSGSTEAFF,TRBJ1-1,-,TRBV15,15,-
TGTGCCAGTACCCTGGGATGGGGGCAGAACTATGGCTACACCTTC,CASTLGWGQNYGYTF,TRBJ1-2,-,TRBV19,15,many
TGTGCCAGCAGTGAAAGGGGGGAATTCCCGGAGGCTGGACAGCCCCAGCATTTT,CASSERGEFPEAGQPQHF,TRBJ1-5,-,TRBV2,18,many
TGTGCCAGCAGCGTACGCGGACAGGTAGTCAGCACAGATACGCAGTATTTT,CASSVRGQVVSTDTQYF,TRBJ2-3,TRBD1,TRBV13,17,many
TGTGCCAGCAGTGCTTACCCAGCCACAGATACGCAGTATTTT,CASSAYPATDTQYF,TRBJ2-3,-,TRBV7-3,14,-
TGTGCCAGCAGTGAAGAAGGCAGGGGAAACACTGAAGCTTTCTTT,CASSEEGRGNTEAFF,TRBJ1-1,-,TRBV6-1,15,many
TGTGCCACCAGCAGAGGTGCAGGAGCCTCTGGAAACACCTTC,CATSRGAGASGNTF,TRBJ1-2,-,TRBV15,14,-
TGTGCCAGCAGCGTAGATTGGGGCTTAAACGTGAAGCAGTACTTC,CASSVDWGLNVKQYF,TRBJ2-7,-,TRBV9,15,-
TGTGCCAGCTCCCGGACTTATACGAACAATGAGCAGTTCTTC,CASSRTYTNNEQFF,TRBJ2-1,-,TRBV9,14,-
TGCAGTGCGAGCTCTTCCAACTATGGCTACACCTTC,CSASSSNYGYTF,TRBJ1-2,-,TRBV20-1,12,-
TGTGCCAGCAGCTTGGTTGGCGGGGAGCTGTTTTTT,CASSLVGGELFF,TRBJ2-2,-,TRBV7-8,12,-
TGCGCCAGCAGCTTGTGGGGGACTGGCGAGCAGTACTTC,CASSLWGTGEQYF,TRBJ2-7,-,TRBV5-1,13,few
TGTGCCAGCAGCGGGACTAGCGGGACCAATGAGCAGTTCTTC,CASSGTSGTNEQFF,TRBJ2-1,TRBD2,TRBV9,14,many
TGTGCCACCAGTGATTCTGGACAGGGATGGGTGCCCCAGCATTTT,CATSDSGQGWVPQHF,TRBJ1-5,TRBD1,TRBV24-1,15,-
TGTGCCACCAGTGATTGGGGACAGAGCTCTGGGGCCAACGTCCTGACTTTC,CATSDWGQSSGANVLTF,TRBJ2-6,TRBD1,TRBV24-1,17,once
TGCGCCAGCAGCCCCCGGGGGGAGAGCACTGAAGCTTTCTTT,CASSPRGESTEAFF,TRBJ1-1,-,TRBV5-1,14,few
TGTGCCAGCAGCTTAGGCGGGAGGTCCAATGAGCAGTTCTTC,CASSLGGRSNEQFF,TRBJ2-1,TRBD2,TRBV11-3,14,-
TGTGCCAGCAGCCCTGGGACAGGGGGCAAGTTCGGCGAGCAGTACTTC,CASSPGTGGKFGEQYF,TRBJ2-7,TRBD1,TRBV11-1,16,-
TGTGCCAGCAGCCAGGGCATGGGGATTTTTTCCGGGGAGCTGTTTTTT,CASSQGMGIFSGELFF,TRBJ2-2,-,TRBV14,16,few
TGTGCCAGCAGTTCCGGACAGGGACCTGAGCAGTTCTTC,CASSSGQGPEQFF,TRBJ2-1,TRBD1,TRBV28,13,-
TGTGCCAGCAGCCCTCCGGGACAGGAAGATGAAAAACTGTTTTTT,CASSPPGQEDEKLFF,TRBJ1-4,TRBD1,TRBV7-9,15,many
TGTGCCTGGGGTTTAACGGGGGGCAATGAGCAGTTCTTC,CAWGLTGGNEQFF,TRBJ2-1,TRBD2,TRBV30,13,-
TGTGCCAGCAGCCCGGTTGTAGGCGCCGGGGAGCTGTTTTTT,CASSPVVGAGELFF,TRBJ2-2,-,TRBV5-8,14,many
TGTGCCAGCAGCCAACTAACAGGGGGGGCTCAAGAGACCCAGTACTTC,CASSQLTGGAQETQYF,TRBJ2-5,-,TRBV3-1,16,many
TGTGCCAGCAGCGTTTCTAGCGGGGGGGCCTCTTTCTTC,CASSVSSGGASFF,TRBJ2-1,TRBD2,TRBV7-9,13,few
TGTGCCAGCAGCACCGGGGTACAGGGGGCTGGCGGCTACACCTTC,CASSTGVQGAGGYTF,TRBJ1-2,TRBD1,TRBV7-8,15,-
TGTGCCAGCAGTTTCTCGGCAGGGAATTCACCCCTCCACTTT,CASSFSAGNSPLHF,TRBJ1-6,-,TRBV27,14,-
TGCAGCGTTGAGACGGGGTATGGGGAGACCCAGTACTTC,CSVETGYGETQYF,TRBJ2-5,-,TRBV29-1,13,-
TGTGCCAGCAGGAAGCAAGTCGGGGTTATGTTCGGCTACACCTTC,CASRKQVGVMFGYTF,TRBJ1-2,-,TRBV6-1,15,-